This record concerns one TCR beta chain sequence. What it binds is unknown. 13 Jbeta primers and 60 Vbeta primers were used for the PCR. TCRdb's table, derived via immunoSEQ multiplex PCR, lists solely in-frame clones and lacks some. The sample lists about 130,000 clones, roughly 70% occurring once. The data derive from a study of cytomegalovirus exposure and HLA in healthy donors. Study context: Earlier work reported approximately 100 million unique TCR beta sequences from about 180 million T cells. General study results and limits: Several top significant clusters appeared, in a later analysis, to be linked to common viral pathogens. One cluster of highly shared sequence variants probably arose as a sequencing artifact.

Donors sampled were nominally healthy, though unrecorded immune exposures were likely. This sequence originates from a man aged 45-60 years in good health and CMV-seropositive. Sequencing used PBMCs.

DNA for the CDR3: TGTGCCAGCAGCCCAACGGGGCGCGGGGATGAGCAGTTCTTC. Translation gives CASSPTGRGDEQFF. This chain connects TRBV7-8 to TRBJ2-1, with D maybe TRBD2 (6 bases). Per the germline V gene, CDR1 is SGHVS and CDR2 is FQNEAQ. The CDR3 is 14 residues long. V lost 5 bases to trimming and J lost 8 bases, with 16 bases between them.